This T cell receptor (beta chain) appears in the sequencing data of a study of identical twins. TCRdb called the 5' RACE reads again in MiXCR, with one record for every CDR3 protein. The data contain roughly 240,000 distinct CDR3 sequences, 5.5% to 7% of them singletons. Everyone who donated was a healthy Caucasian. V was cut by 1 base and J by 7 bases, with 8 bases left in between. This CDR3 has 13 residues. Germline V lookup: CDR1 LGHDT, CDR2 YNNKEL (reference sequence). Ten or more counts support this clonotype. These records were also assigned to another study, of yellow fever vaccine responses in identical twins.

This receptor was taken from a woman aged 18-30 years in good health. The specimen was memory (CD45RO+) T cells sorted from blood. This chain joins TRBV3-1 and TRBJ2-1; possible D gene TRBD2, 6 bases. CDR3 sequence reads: CASSQVAGNEQFF. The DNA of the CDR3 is TGTGCCAGCAGCCAAGTCGCGGGGAATGAGCAGTTCTTC.